This T cell receptor beta chain was observed in a study of blood T cells in healthy people across ages. Study-wide points: Older age coincided with a roughly linear decline in TCR beta diversity per million T cells. One million T cells yielded diversity estimates that were considered underestimates.

This clonotype was seen only a few times. Its specificity is not known. The use of a sample-barcoded 5' primer and a J-beta primer mix characterized a second PCR of roughly 6 to 11 cycles. Each CDR3 protein is one row after TCRdb ran MiXCR on the 5' RACE reads. This table holds around 1.7 million distinct CDR3 sequences, roughly 27% found once. The V gene's germline CDR1 is MNHNY and CDR2 SVGAGI (reference sequence). The V and J ends lost 6 bases and 5 bases respectively, with 10 bases between them. The CDR3 totals 12 residues. Each individual donor underwent a draw of roughly 10 milliliters of peripheral blood.

The J gene is TRBJ2-5, the V gene TRBV6-6; TRBD2 might be the D (5 bases). The sequenced sample was blood. The clonotype comes from a woman aged 30 to 39 in good health. The CDR3 DNA follows: TGTGCCAGCAGGGACCGGAGGGAGACCCAGTACTTC. Amino acids: CASRDRRETQYF.